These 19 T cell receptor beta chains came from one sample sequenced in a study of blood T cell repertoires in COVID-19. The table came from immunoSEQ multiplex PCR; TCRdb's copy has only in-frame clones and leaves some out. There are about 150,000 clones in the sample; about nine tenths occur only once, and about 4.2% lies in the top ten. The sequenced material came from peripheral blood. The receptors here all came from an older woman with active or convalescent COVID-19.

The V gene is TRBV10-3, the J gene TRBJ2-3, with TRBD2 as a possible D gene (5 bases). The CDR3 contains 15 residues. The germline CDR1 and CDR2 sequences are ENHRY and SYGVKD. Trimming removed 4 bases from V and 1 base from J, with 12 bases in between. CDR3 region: CAISGKRSRTDTQYF. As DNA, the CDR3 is TGTGCCATCAGTGGGAAGCGGAGCCGCACAGATACGCAGTATTTT.

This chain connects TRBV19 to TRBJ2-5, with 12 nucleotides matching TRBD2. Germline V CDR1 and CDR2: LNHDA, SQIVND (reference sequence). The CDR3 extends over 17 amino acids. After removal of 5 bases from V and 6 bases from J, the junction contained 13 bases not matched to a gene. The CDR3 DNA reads TGTGCCAGTAGTTCGACTAGCGGGGGAAGTAAGGTAAAGACCCAGTACTTC. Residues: CASSSTSGGSKVKTQYF.

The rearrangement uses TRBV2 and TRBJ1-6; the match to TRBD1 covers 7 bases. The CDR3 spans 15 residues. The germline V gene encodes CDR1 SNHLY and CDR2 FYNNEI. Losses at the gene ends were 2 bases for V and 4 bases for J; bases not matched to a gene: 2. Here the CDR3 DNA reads TGTGCCAGCAGTGAACAGGGACAGTATAATTCACCCCTCCACTTT. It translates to CASSEQGQYNSPLHF.

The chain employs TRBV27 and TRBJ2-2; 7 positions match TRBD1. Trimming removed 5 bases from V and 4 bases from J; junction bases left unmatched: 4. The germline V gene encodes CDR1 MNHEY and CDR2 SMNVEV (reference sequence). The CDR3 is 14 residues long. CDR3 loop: CASSTRQGTGELFF. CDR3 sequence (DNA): TGTGCCAGCAGTACCCGACAGGGCACCGGGGAGCTGTTTTTT.

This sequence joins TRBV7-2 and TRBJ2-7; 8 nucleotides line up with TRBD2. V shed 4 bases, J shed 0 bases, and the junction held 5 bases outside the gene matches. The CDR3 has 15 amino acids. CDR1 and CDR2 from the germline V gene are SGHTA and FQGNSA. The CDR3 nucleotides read TGTGCCAGCAGCTCCAAGCGGGGGAGCTCCTACGAGCAGTACTTC. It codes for CASSSKRGSSYEQYF. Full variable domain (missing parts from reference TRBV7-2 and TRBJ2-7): GAGVSQSPSNKVTEKGKDVELRCDPISGHTALYWYRQSLGQGLEFLIYFQGNSAPDKSGLPSDRFSAERTGGSVSTLTIQRTQQEDSAVYLCASSSKRGSSYEQYFGPGTRLTVT.

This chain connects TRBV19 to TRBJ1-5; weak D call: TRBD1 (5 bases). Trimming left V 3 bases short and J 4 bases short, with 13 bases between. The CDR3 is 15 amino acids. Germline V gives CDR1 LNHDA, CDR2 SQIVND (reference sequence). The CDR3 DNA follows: TGTGCCAGTAGTATTTGGGGGGTTGGAAATCAGCCCCAGCATTTT. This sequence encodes CASSIWGVGNQPQHF.

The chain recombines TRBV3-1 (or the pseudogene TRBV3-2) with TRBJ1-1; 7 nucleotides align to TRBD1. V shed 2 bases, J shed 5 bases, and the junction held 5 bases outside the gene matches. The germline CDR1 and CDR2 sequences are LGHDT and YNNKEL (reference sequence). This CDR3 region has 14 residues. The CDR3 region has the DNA TGTGCCAGCAGCCAACCGACAGGGACGACTGAAGCTTTCTTT. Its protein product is CASSQPTGTTEAFF.

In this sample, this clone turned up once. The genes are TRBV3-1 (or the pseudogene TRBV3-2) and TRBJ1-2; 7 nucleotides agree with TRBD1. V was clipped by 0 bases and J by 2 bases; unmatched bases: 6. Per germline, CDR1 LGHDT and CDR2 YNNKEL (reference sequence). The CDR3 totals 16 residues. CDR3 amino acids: CASSQEGQGQNYGYTF. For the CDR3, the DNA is TGTGCCAGCAGCCAAGAAGGTCAGGGACAGAACTATGGCTACACCTTC.

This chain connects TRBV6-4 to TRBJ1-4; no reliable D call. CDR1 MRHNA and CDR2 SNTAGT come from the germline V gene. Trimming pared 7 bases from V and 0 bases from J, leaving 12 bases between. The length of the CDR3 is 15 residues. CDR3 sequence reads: CASTKGDTTNEKLFF. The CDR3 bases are TGTGCCAGCACTAAAGGAGATACAACTAATGAAAAACTGTTTTTT.

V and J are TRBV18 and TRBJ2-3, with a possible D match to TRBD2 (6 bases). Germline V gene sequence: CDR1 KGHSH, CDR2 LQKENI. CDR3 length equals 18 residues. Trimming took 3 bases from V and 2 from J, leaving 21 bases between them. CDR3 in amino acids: CASSPVGTLSGFTDTQYF. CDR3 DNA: TGTGCCAGCTCACCGGTCGGGACTCTGTCGGGGTTCACAGATACGCAGTATTTT.

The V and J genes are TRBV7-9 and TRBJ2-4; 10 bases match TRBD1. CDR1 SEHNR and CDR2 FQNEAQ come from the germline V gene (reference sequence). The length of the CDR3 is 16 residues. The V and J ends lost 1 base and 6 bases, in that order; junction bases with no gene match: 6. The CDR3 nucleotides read TGTGCCAGCAGCTTAGGTCCGGACAGGGGGGGAAACATTCAGTACTTC. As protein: CASSLGPDRGGNIQYF.

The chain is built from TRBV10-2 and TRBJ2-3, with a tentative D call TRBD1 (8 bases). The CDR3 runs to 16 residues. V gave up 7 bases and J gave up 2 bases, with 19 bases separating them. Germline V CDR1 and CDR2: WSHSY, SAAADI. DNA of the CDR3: TGCGCCAGCATCTCAGCGGGACAGGATTTCACAGATACGCAGTATTTT. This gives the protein CASISAGQDFTDTQYF.

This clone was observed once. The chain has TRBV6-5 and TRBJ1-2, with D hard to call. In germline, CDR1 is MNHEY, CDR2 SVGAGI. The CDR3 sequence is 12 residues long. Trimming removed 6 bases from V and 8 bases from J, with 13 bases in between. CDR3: CASSATGRGYTF. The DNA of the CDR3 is TGTGCCAGCAGCGCTACTGGGAGAGGCTACACCTTC.

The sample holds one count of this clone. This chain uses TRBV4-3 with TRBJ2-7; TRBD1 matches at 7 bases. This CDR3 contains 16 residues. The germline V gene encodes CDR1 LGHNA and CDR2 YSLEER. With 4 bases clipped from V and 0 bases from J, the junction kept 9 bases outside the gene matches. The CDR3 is CASSLMGQTSSYEQYF. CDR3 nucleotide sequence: TGCGCCAGCAGCCTGATGGGACAGACGAGCTCCTACGAGCAGTACTTC.

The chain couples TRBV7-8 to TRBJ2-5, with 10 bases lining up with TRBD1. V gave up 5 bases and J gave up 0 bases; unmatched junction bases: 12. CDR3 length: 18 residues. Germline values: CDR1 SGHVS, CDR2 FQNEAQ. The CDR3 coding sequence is TGTGCCAGCAGCCCTCCCTTCGGGGACAGGGGCGACCAAGAGACCCAGTACTTC. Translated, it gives CASSPPFGDRGDQETQYF.

This CDR3 reads CASSTIRGNEQFF. CDR3 bases: TGTGCCAGTAGTACAATCAGGGGCAATGAGCAGTTCTTC. This chain joins TRBV19 and TRBJ2-1; TRBD1 is a possible D gene (6 bases). The CDR3 loop spans 13 amino acids. Looked up from germline, CDR1 is LNHDA and CDR2 is SQIVND (reference sequence). The V end was cut by 4 bases, the J end by 6 bases, with 10 bases between.

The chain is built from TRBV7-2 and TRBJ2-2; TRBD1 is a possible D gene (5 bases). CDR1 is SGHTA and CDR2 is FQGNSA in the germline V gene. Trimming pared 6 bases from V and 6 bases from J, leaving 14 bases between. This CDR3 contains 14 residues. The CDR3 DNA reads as TGTGCCAGCAGACCAGCTTGGGGCCCCGGGGAGCTGTTTTTT. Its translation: CASRPAWGPGELFF.

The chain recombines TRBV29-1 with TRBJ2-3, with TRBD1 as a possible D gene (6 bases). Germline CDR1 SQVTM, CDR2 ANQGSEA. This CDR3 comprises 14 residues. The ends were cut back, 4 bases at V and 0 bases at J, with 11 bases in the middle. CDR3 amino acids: CSVGGQGSTDTQYF. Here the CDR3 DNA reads TGCAGCGTTGGGGGTCAGGGGAGCACAGATACGCAGTATTTT.

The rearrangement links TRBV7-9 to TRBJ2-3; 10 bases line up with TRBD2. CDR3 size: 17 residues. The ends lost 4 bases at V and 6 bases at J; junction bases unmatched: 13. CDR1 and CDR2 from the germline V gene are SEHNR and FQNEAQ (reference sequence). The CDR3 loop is CASSSSLAGGPLDTQYF. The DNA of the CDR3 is TGTGCCAGCAGCTCCTCCTTAGCGGGGGGCCCTCTGGATACGCAGTATTTT.